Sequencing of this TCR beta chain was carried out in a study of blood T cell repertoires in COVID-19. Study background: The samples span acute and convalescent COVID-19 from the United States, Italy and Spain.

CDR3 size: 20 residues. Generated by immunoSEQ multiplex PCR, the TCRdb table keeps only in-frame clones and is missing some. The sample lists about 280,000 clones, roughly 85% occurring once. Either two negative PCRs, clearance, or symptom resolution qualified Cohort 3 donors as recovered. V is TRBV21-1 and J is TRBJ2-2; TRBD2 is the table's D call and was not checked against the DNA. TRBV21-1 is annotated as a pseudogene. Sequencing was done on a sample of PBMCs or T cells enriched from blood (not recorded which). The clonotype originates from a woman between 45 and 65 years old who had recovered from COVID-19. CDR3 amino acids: CASSKTRGPGTFIHTGELFF. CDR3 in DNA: TGTGCCAGCAGCAAGACGCGGGGCCCCGGGACTTTTATTCACACCGGGGAGCTGTTTTTT.